These T cell receptor beta chains were read from a single sample in a study of blood T cell repertoires in COVID-19. Assay used: immunoSEQ multiplex PCR; TCRdb lists only in-frame clones, some missing. The sample yields some 80,000 clones, around 90% seen once. The sequenced sample was peripheral blood. These receptors were obtained from a man of 80 years or more with active or convalescent COVID-19. The CDR3 runs from the conserved cysteine through the conserved F or W. Each record gives: V gene, clone size, D gene, J gene, CDR3 DNA, CDR3 protein. A D gene is named only where the DNA matches it firmly. Only some rows state a clone size, as once, few, many or a class for expanded clones.

v_gene: TRBV28
abundance: NA
d_gene: NA
j_gene: TRBJ2-6
CDR3nt: TGTGCCACCCCTTTAGTTTCTGGGGCCAACGTCCTGACTTTC
CDR3aa: CATPLVSGANVLTF

v_gene: TRBV7-9
abundance: NA
d_gene: NA
j_gene: TRBJ1-1
CDR3nt: TGTGCCAGCAGCTTTCAGGGATTCACTGAAGCTTTCTTT
CDR3aa: CASSFQGFTEAFF

v_gene: TRBV29-1
abundance: NA
d_gene: NA
j_gene: TRBJ1-1
CDR3nt: TGCAGCGTTGAGAAGCAGAACACTGAAGCTTTCTTT
CDR3aa: CSVEKQNTEAFF

v_gene: TRBV9
abundance: NA
d_gene: TRBD1
j_gene: TRBJ2-2
CDR3nt: TGTGCCAGCAGCGTAGGGGACAGACGATTTGGCTCGCTGTTTTTT
CDR3aa: CASSVGDRRFGSLFF

v_gene: TRBV7-9
abundance: few
d_gene: NA
j_gene: TRBJ2-2
CDR3nt: TGTGCCAGCGGTCGGGAGACCGGGGAGCTGTTTTTT
CDR3aa: CASGRETGELFF

v_gene: TRBV3-1/TRBV3-2
abundance: few
d_gene: TRBD1
j_gene: TRBJ1-3
CDR3nt: TGTGCCAGCAGCCAAGGGACAGGGGTTGGAAACACCATATATTTT
CDR3aa: CASSQGTGVGNTIYF

v_gene: TRBV2
abundance: NA
d_gene: NA
j_gene: TRBJ2-5
CDR3nt: TGTGCCAGCAGAGGACAGATCCAAGAGACCCAGTACTTC
CDR3aa: CASRGQIQETQYF

v_gene: TRBV25-1
abundance: NA
d_gene: NA
j_gene: TRBJ1-2
CDR3nt: TGTGCCAGCAGTGAATATGCCGGGATCTATGGCTACACCTTC
CDR3aa: CASSEYAGIYGYTF

v_gene: TRBV18
abundance: once
d_gene: NA
j_gene: TRBJ1-1
CDR3nt: TGTGCCAGCTCACAAAACCGGCGGGACACTGAAGCTTTCTTT
CDR3aa: CASSQNRRDTEAFF

v_gene: TRBV24-1
abundance: NA
d_gene: NA
j_gene: TRBJ2-2
CDR3nt: TGTGCCACCGGCAATCCAGGCACCGGGGAGCTGTTTTTT
CDR3aa: CATGNPGTGELFF

v_gene: TRBV19
abundance: NA
d_gene: TRBD2
j_gene: TRBJ2-3
CDR3nt: TGTGCCAGTAGATGGGACTATCAAAGCCCCGGCGATACGCAGTATTTT
CDR3aa: CASRWDYQSPGDTQYF

v_gene: TRBV14
abundance: once
d_gene: TRBD1
j_gene: TRBJ1-2
CDR3nt: TGTGCCAGCAGCCAAGATAACTTTGGACAGGGTAGCGGCTACACCTTC
CDR3aa: CASSQDNFGQGSGYTF

v_gene: TRBV5-1
abundance: once
d_gene: NA
j_gene: TRBJ2-1
CDR3nt: TGCGCCAGCAGCCTCGGGACACTCTCCTACAATGAGCAGTTCTTC
CDR3aa: CASSLGTLSYNEQFF

v_gene: TRBV6-2/TRBV6-3
abundance: NA
d_gene: NA
j_gene: TRBJ2-1
CDR3nt: TGTGCCAGCAGTGCTTGGCGGGTGTCCTACAATGAGCAGTTCTTC
CDR3aa: CASSAWRVSYNEQFF

v_gene: TRBV5-5
abundance: NA
d_gene: NA
j_gene: TRBJ2-1
CDR3nt: TGTGCCAGCAGGTTGGTAGCCAGGGGACCCTACAATGAGCAGTTCTTC
CDR3aa: CASRLVARGPYNEQFF

v_gene: TRBV25-1
abundance: NA
d_gene: NA
j_gene: TRBJ1-6
CDR3nt: TGTGCCAGCAGTGCCAGACAGATAAATAATTCACCCCTCCACTTT
CDR3aa: CASSARQINNSPLHF

v_gene: TRBV6-1
abundance: NA
d_gene: TRBD1
j_gene: TRBJ1-6
CDR3nt: TGTGCCAGCAGTGCCCTGACAGGGGGCTTCAATTCACCCCTCCACTTT
CDR3aa: CASSALTGGFNSPLHF

v_gene: TRBV6-6
abundance: NA
d_gene: NA
j_gene: TRBJ1-4
CDR3nt: TGTGCCAGCAGTCCAATTTGGGAGGAAAAACTGTTTTTT
CDR3aa: CASSPIWEEKLFF

v_gene: TRBV24-1
abundance: NA
d_gene: TRBD1
j_gene: TRBJ2-2
CDR3nt: TGTGCCACCAGTGATCGATCAAGGGGGCGAACCGGGGAGCTGTTTTTT
CDR3aa: CATSDRSRGRTGELFF

v_gene: TRBV19
abundance: NA
d_gene: TRBD1
j_gene: TRBJ1-4
CDR3nt: TGTGCCAGTAGTATCGCCACAGGGGGCCTTATGGAAAAACTGTTTTTT
CDR3aa: CASSIATGGLMEKLFF

v_gene: TRBV3-1/TRBV3-2
abundance: NA
d_gene: NA
j_gene: TRBJ2-3
CDR3nt: TGTGCCAGCAGCCGGACGGCGGGGGATACGCAGTATTTT
CDR3aa: CASSRTAGDTQYF

v_gene: TRBV14
abundance: once
d_gene: NA
j_gene: TRBJ1-2
CDR3nt: TGTGCCAGCAGCCAAGGTTCACTTGTTGGCTACACCTTC
CDR3aa: CASSQGSLVGYTF

v_gene: TRBV5-4
abundance: NA
d_gene: NA
j_gene: TRBJ2-5
CDR3nt: TGTGCCAGCAGCTTAGGCCAGGGTCTGGAGACCCAGTACTTC
CDR3aa: CASSLGQGLETQYF

v_gene: TRBV24-1
abundance: NA
d_gene: NA
j_gene: TRBJ2-1
CDR3nt: TGTGCCACCAGTGAGCCGAGGGCGTCCGGGTACAATGAGCAGTTCTTC
CDR3aa: CATSEPRASGYNEQFF

v_gene: TRBV11-3
abundance: NA
d_gene: NA
j_gene: TRBJ2-5
CDR3nt: TGTGCCAGCAGCTTAAGGGGTTCGGCCCTACAAGAGACCCAGTACTTC
CDR3aa: CASSLRGSALQETQYF

v_gene: TRBV19
abundance: NA
d_gene: NA
j_gene: TRBJ1-1
CDR3nt: TGTGCCAGTAGTCCCCAGAAGGCTAGGAACACTGAAGCTTTCTTT
CDR3aa: CASSPQKARNTEAFF

v_gene: TRBV5-6
abundance: NA
d_gene: TRBD1
j_gene: TRBJ1-5
CDR3nt: TGTGCCAGCAGCTACGGGACAGGGAATATCAATCAGCCCCAGCATTTT
CDR3aa: CASSYGTGNINQPQHF

v_gene: TRBV7-8
abundance: NA
d_gene: NA
j_gene: TRBJ1-3
CDR3nt: TGTGCCAGCAGCTTAGCCCGCCAGGCTGGAAACACCATATATTTT
CDR3aa: CASSLARQAGNTIYF

v_gene: TRBV19
abundance: once
d_gene: TRBD1
j_gene: TRBJ1-4
CDR3nt: TGTGCCAGTAGTACCTCAGACAGGGGGAGAACTAATGAAAAACTGTTTTTT
CDR3aa: CASSTSDRGRTNEKLFF

v_gene: TRBV3-1/TRBV3-2
abundance: few
d_gene: NA
j_gene: TRBJ1-3
CDR3nt: TGTGCCAGCAGCCAAGGGAGACAGGACCCCTCTGGAAACACCATATATTTT
CDR3aa: CASSQGRQDPSGNTIYF

v_gene: TRBV19
abundance: NA
d_gene: TRBD2
j_gene: TRBJ2-3
CDR3nt: TGTGCCAGTAGTATAGCGGGGGGTACAGATACGCAGTATTTT
CDR3aa: CASSIAGGTDTQYF

v_gene: TRBV2
abundance: few
d_gene: NA
j_gene: TRBJ1-2
CDR3nt: TGTGCCAGCAGTGAATGGGGGGGGACACAAACCCGAGACTATGGCTACACCTTC
CDR3aa: CASSEWGGTQTRDYGYTF

v_gene: TRBV19
abundance: NA
d_gene: NA
j_gene: TRBJ2-5
CDR3nt: TGTGCCAGTAGTATTTCTTCGTTGACTTGGGAGACCCAGTACTTC
CDR3aa: CASSISSLTWETQYF

v_gene: TRBV18
abundance: NA
d_gene: TRBD1
j_gene: TRBJ1-4
CDR3nt: TGTGCCAGCGCACCGGGACAGTGGAATGAAAAACTGTTTTTT
CDR3aa: CASAPGQWNEKLFF

v_gene: TRBV2
abundance: NA
d_gene: NA
j_gene: TRBJ2-4
CDR3nt: TGTGCCAGCAGTCACCCCAACCAGGGCTCACAAAACATTCAGTACTTC
CDR3aa: CASSHPNQGSQNIQYF

v_gene: TRBV28
abundance: NA
d_gene: TRBD2
j_gene: TRBJ2-3
CDR3nt: TGTGCCAGCATAGGGGCGGGAGTGGTAGATACGCAGTATTTT
CDR3aa: CASIGAGVVDTQYF

v_gene: TRBV2
abundance: NA
d_gene: TRBD1
j_gene: TRBJ1-2
CDR3nt: TGTGCCAGCAGTGAAGCTCGGTTGCCCCGGACAGGGCCGTATGGCTACACCTTC
CDR3aa: CASSEARLPRTGPYGYTF

v_gene: TRBV19
abundance: NA
d_gene: NA
j_gene: TRBJ1-5
CDR3nt: TGTGCCAGTAGTATGGGGGGTTCTCGCAATCAGCCCCAGCATTTT
CDR3aa: CASSMGGSRNQPQHF

v_gene: TRBV9
abundance: NA
d_gene: NA
j_gene: TRBJ1-4
CDR3nt: TGTGCCAGCAGCGTAGAGTCCCAGGCAAATGAAAAACTGTTTTTT
CDR3aa: CASSVESQANEKLFF

v_gene: TRBV5-1
abundance: NA
d_gene: TRBD2
j_gene: TRBJ2-5
CDR3nt: TGCGCCAGCAGCTTCTCCGGGACTAGCGGGCCCAGCCGCCAAGAGACCCAGTACTTC
CDR3aa: CASSFSGTSGPSRQETQYF

v_gene: TRBV2
abundance: NA
d_gene: TRBD1
j_gene: TRBJ1-6
CDR3nt: TGTGCCAGCAGCCAGGGGGTAGGGAATTCACCCCTCCACTTT
CDR3aa: CASSQGVGNSPLHF

v_gene: TRBV27
abundance: NA
d_gene: NA
j_gene: TRBJ2-3
CDR3nt: TGTGCCACCCGAGGGCGAGGCACAGATACGCAGTATTTT
CDR3aa: CATRGRGTDTQYF

v_gene: TRBV18
abundance: NA
d_gene: TRBD1
j_gene: TRBJ1-5
CDR3nt: TGTGCCAGCTCATCGACAGGGGGAAATCAGCCCCAGCATTTT
CDR3aa: CASSSTGGNQPQHF

v_gene: TRBV6-6
abundance: NA
d_gene: NA
j_gene: TRBJ2-1
CDR3nt: TGTGCCAGCAGTTACGGCGGGGAAGCCTACAATGAGCAGTTCTTC
CDR3aa: CASSYGGEAYNEQFF

v_gene: TRBV6-5
abundance: NA
d_gene: NA
j_gene: TRBJ2-3
CDR3nt: TGTGCCAGCAGCCCCGGTGTGATAGATACGCAGTATTTT
CDR3aa: CASSPGVIDTQYF

v_gene: TRBV3-1/TRBV3-2
abundance: NA
d_gene: TRBD2
j_gene: TRBJ2-5
CDR3nt: TGTGCCAGCAGCTACCGTCTACTAGCGGGAGAGACCCAGTACTTC
CDR3aa: CASSYRLLAGETQYF

v_gene: TRBV5-4
abundance: NA
d_gene: TRBD2
j_gene: TRBJ2-1
CDR3nt: TGTGCCAGCAGCCTTAGCGGGAGGGCCGTTAATGAGCAGTTCTTC
CDR3aa: CASSLSGRAVNEQFF

v_gene: TRBV6-5
abundance: NA
d_gene: TRBD1
j_gene: TRBJ2-2
CDR3nt: TGTGCCACCCGACAGGGGGCGTTCACCGGGGAGCTGTTTTTT
CDR3aa: CATRQGAFTGELFF

v_gene: TRBV18
abundance: NA
d_gene: TRBD1
j_gene: TRBJ1-1
CDR3nt: TGTGCCAGCTCACCAGATGTCGTTGGACAGGGTGGGGCTTTCTTT
CDR3aa: CASSPDVVGQGGAFF

v_gene: TRBV4-2
abundance: NA
d_gene: TRBD2
j_gene: TRBJ2-2
CDR3nt: TGTGCCAGCAGCCGAGGGTTAGCGGGGAACACCGGGGAGCTGTTTTTT
CDR3aa: CASSRGLAGNTGELFF

v_gene: TRBV5-1
abundance: NA
d_gene: NA
j_gene: TRBJ1-3
CDR3nt: TGCGCCAGCAGCTTGACGGGGAACTCTGGAAACACCATATATTTT
CDR3aa: CASSLTGNSGNTIYF

v_gene: TRBV6-5
abundance: NA
d_gene: TRBD1
j_gene: TRBJ1-2
CDR3nt: TGTGCCAGCAAACTCCAGCCCGGGACAGGGTATGGCTACACCTTC
CDR3aa: CASKLQPGTGYGYTF

v_gene: TRBV10-3
abundance: NA
d_gene: TRBD1
j_gene: TRBJ1-2
CDR3nt: TGTGCCATCAGTGAGGGGGACAGCCCGATCTTC
CDR3aa: CAISEGDSPIF